Following are 6 T cell receptor beta chains from one sample sequenced in a study of blood T cell repertoires in COVID-19. Sequenced by immunoSEQ multiplex PCR; TCRdb stores in-frame clones only, minus some. The table records about 330,000 clones, about 87% of them present only once. Input material: PBMCs or T cells enriched from blood (not recorded which). The origin of the receptors is a woman aged 30 to 39 who had recovered from COVID-19.

This clone was observed a single time. This chain connects TRBV2 to TRBJ2-3, with 11 nucleotides matching TRBD2. The CDR3 is 14 residues long. The J segment lost 2 bases and the V segment lost 6 bases, leaving 1 base of the junction unmatched. Germline CDR1 is SNHLY and CDR2 is FYNNEI. CDR3 region: CASRLAGDTDTQYF. CDR3 DNA sequence: TGTGCCAGCAGACTAGCGGGGGACACAGATACGCAGTATTTT.

The chain employs TRBV13 and TRBJ1-1, with TRBD1 identical over 11 bases. Germline V lookup: CDR1 PRHDT, CDR2 FYEKMQ (reference sequence). The CDR3 extends over 16 amino acids. V was clipped by 5 bases and J by 4 bases; unmatched bases: 9. DNA for the CDR3: TGTGCCAGCAGCCACGGACAGGGGGCGATTGGCACTGAAGCTTTCTTT. This encodes CASSHGQGAIGTEAFF.

The chain employs TRBV3-1 (or the pseudogene TRBV3-2) and TRBJ2-7; 7 nucleotides match TRBD2. The CDR3 length is 14 residues. CDR1 LGHDT and CDR2 YNNKEL come from the germline V gene (reference sequence). The J segment lost 6 bases and the V segment lost 1 base, leaving 6 bases of the junction unmatched. In DNA form, the CDR3 reads TGTGCCAGCAGCCAAGGAGGGGAGGGCCTCGAGCAGTACTTC. It codes for CASSQGGEGLEQYF.

The V gene is TRBV19, the J gene TRBJ1-6, with TRBD1 as a possible D gene (5 bases). V lost 0 bases and J lost 4, with 13 bases in between. Per germline, CDR1 LNHDA and CDR2 SQIVND (reference sequence). This CDR3 is 17 amino acids long. The DNA for the CDR3 is TGTGCCAGTAGTATAGAACGGGGCCGGGGGTATAATTCACCCCTCCACTTT. It yields the protein CASSIERGRGYNSPLHF.

A note on this clone: At one end the junction does not follow the germline gene, possibly because of a read error. Other DNA sequences in the same sample also yield this CDR3. This chain links TRBV7-8 with TRBJ1-2; possible D gene TRBD1, 6 bases. The CDR3 sequence is 13 residues long. Germline V gene data show CDR1 as SGHVS and CDR2 as FQNEAQ. The CDR3 DNA follows: TGTGCTAGCAGCTTCTTACAGGGCTCTATCTACACCTTC. Its translation is CASSFLQGSIYTF.

The chain links TRBV7-9 to TRBJ2-7; weak D call: TRBD2 (6 bases). The V gene lost 1 base and the J gene lost 5 bases, with 12 bases spanning the gap. The germline V gene encodes CDR1 SEHNR and CDR2 FQNEAQ (reference sequence). The CDR3 runs 14 residues. The CDR3 nucleotides read TGTGCCAGCAGCTTAGGCGGGGCAATAAACGAGCAGTACTTC. It translates to CASSLGGAINEQYF.